A selection of T cell receptor beta chains follows, all from one sample in a study of cytomegalovirus exposure and HLA in healthy donors. This table comes from immunoSEQ multiplex PCR, and its TCRdb copy is limited to in-frame clones, with some not included. The sample shows tens of thousands of clones, over 60% of them seen only once. Material: PBMCs. The receptors were gathered from a boy between 10 and 17 years old in good health and CMV-seropositive. Both conserved end residues are trimmed from each CDR3.

j_call v_call cdr3_aa
TRBJ2-1 TRBV7-3 ASSFGLAGNNEQF
TRBJ2-1 TRBV30 AWSVRNRADNEQF
TRBJ1-1 TRBV9 ASSVLTQDTEAF
TRBJ2-7 TRBV6-6 ASSYRRGGEQY
TRBJ1-3 TRBV7-2 ASSLWGRMNTIY
TRBJ2-1 TRBV7-8 ASSRTGYNEQF
TRBJ2-3 TRBV2 ASRRAGVTDTQY
TRBJ2-1 TRBV9 ASSFRDRNGVPHGEQF
TRBJ1-2 TRBV30 AWSPPQGSYYGYT
TRBJ2-2 TRBV5-6 ASSSSGGLNTGELF
TRBJ2-2 TRBV4-1 ASSQEAANTGELF
TRBJ2-4 TRBV5-1 ASSFREGGLAKNIQY
TRBJ2-4 TRBV19 ASSTRLAGLAKNIQY
TRBJ1-3 TRBV11-2 ANRRTDSGNTIY
TRBJ2-3 TRBV9 ASSVGGSGIDTQY
TRBJ2-7 TRBV7-2 ASSLAAYEQY
TRBJ2-2 TRBV5-1 ASRALDSGGELF
TRBJ2-3 TRBV5-1 ASSSGLAGTDTQY
TRBJ2-1 TRBV30 AWMRSGANNEQF
TRBJ2-6 TRBV6-1 ASTVYSGANVLT
TRBJ1-2 TRBV7-2 ASSADRDYGYT
TRBJ2-7 TRBV7-9 ASSLSNRPEHEQY
TRBJ2-1 TRBV5-1 ASSLAIGTGTNEQF
TRBJ2-7 TRBV6-5 ASSSLTSGSYEQY
TRBJ1-2 TRBV7-2 ARRDSYGYT
TRBJ2-3 TRBV9 ASSGPRTGGHKDTQY
TRBJ2-2 TRBV6-5 ASRQDRGTGELF